Presented here are 32 T cell receptor beta chains from one specimen sequenced in a study of CD8+ T cells in alopecia areata. cDNA reverse transcribed from extracted RNA served as the sequencing template. The method was immunoSEQ multiplex PCR; TCRdb's version includes in-frame clones alone and lacks a portion of them. Altogether about 190,000 clones are present, under 80% being singletons, with the ten largest covering about 1.3%. Treatment defined: oral pan-JAK inhibitor, 5-10 mg twice daily. Sample: CD4+ T cells sorted from blood, taken at roughly week 49, from a patient treated with tofacitinib. The receptors were sampled from a human donor with alopecia areata.

The chain joins TRBV6-5 to TRBJ1-2, with unresolved D. Looked up from germline, CDR1 is MNHEY and CDR2 is SVGAGI. The V and J ends lost 8 bases and 4 bases respectively, with 8 bases between them. This CDR3 is 11 amino acids long. The CDR3 nucleotides read TGTGCCAGCGGGATGGTCTATGGCTACACCTTC. Protein sequence: CASGMVYGYTF.

The rearrangement links TRBV29-1 to TRBJ1-1, with 7 bases aligning to TRBD1. V shed 5 bases and J 0 bases; nucleotides not matched to a gene: 3. Germline CDR1 and CDR2: SQVTM and ANQGSEA. This CDR3 has 13 residues. The CDR3 region is CSVNRGMNTEAFF. CDR3 nucleotides: TGCAGCGTTAACAGGGGAATGAACACTGAAGCTTTCTTT. Supplemented by reference TRBV29-1 and TRBJ1-1, the full variable domain reads SAVISQKPSRDICQRGTSLTIQCQVDSQVTMMFWYRQQPGQSLTLIATANQGSEATYESGFVIDKFPISRPNLTFSTLTVSNMSPEDSSIYLCSVNRGMNTEAFFGQGTRLTVV.

The chain is built from TRBV7-2 and TRBJ1-2; tentative D call: TRBD1 (6 bases). Trimming shortened V by 1 base and J by 7 bases, and 22 bases separated the two germline ends. In germline, CDR1 is SGHTA, CDR2 FQGNSA. The CDR3 extends over 17 amino acids. Written as DNA, the CDR3 is TGTGCCAGCAGCTTAGGAGACAGGCCTATACGTTTGGGTGGCTACACCTTC. Translating it yields CASSLGDRPIRLGGYTF. Together with reference TRBV7-2 and TRBJ1-2, the CDR3 gives the full variable domain: GAGVSQSPSNKVTEKGKDVELRCDPISGHTALYWYRQSLGQGLEFLIYFQGNSAPDKSGLPSDRFSAERTGGSVSTLTIQRTQQEDSAVYLCASSLGDRPIRLGGYTFGSGTRLTVV.

The chain uses TRBV6-5 and TRBJ1-1, with D unresolved. CDR1 and CDR2 (germline): MNHEY, SVGAGI. CDR3 length: 13 residues. V lost 6 bases, J lost 4 bases, and 12 bases lay in between. CDR3 loop: CASRLTPATEAFF. The CDR3 DNA follows: TGTGCCAGCAGATTGACACCAGCCACTGAAGCTTTCTTT.

The gene calls are TRBV11-2 and TRBJ2-3; the D gene is possibly TRBD1 (6 bases). CDR1 SGHAT and CDR2 FQNNGV come from the germline V gene. V lost 2 bases, J lost 0 bases, and 9 bases lay in between. The CDR3 extends over 15 amino acids. The CDR3 DNA is TGTGCCAGCAGCTTAAAACAGGGTAGCACAGATACGCAGTATTTT. This gives the protein CASSLKQGSTDTQYF.

The chain joins TRBV7-2 to TRBJ1-6; tentatively, D is TRBD1 (6 bases). V was trimmed by 3 bases and J by 7 bases, leaving 19 bases between them. Germline CDR1 reads SGHTA; CDR2 reads FQGNSA. CDR3 length: 17 residues. CDR3 sequence reads: CASSFARDTQLNSPLHF. The CDR3 coding sequence is TGTGCCAGCAGCTTCGCGCGGGACACACAACTCAATTCACCCCTCCACTTT.

This clone was counted once. This chain uses TRBV30 with TRBJ1-6; 11 positions agree with TRBD1. Per germline, CDR1 GTSNPN and CDR2 SVGIG (reference sequence). The CDR3 has 14 amino acids. V trimming: 4 bases; J trimming: 7 bases; junction bases outside the gene matches: 3. In nucleotides, the CDR3 is TGTGCCTGGACCGGGACAGGGGGAAATTCACCCCTCCACTTT. Protein product: CAWTGTGGNSPLHF.

A word on this clone: Different DNA sequences within this sample yield the same CDR3. The chain joins TRBV29-1 to TRBJ2-1; D gene ambiguous. Deletions cut 4 bases from V and 4 bases from J, with 5 bases between. CDR1 is SQVTM and CDR2 is ANQGSEA in the germline V gene. The CDR3 has 11 residues. CDR3: CSVVGYNEQFF. The CDR3 DNA is TGCAGCGTTGTAGGGTACAATGAGCAGTTCTTC.

The V call is TRBV6-5, the J call TRBJ2-5, with TRBD2 matching over 8 bases. This CDR3 is built from 15 residues. Per the germline V gene, CDR1 is MNHEY and CDR2 is SVGAGI. V gave up 2 bases and J gave up 4 bases; unmatched junction bases: 6. CDR3: CASSYTRGGRETQYF. CDR3 coding DNA: TGTGCCAGCAGTTACACCCGGGGGGGGCGAGAGACCCAGTACTTC.

The J gene is TRBJ1-5, the V gene TRBV7-2; D remains ambiguous. Germline CDR1 and CDR2: SGHTA and FQGNSA. V was clipped by 2 bases and J by 0 bases, with 2 bases between them. The CDR3 is 13 amino acids. Here the CDR3 reads CASSLNSNQPQHF. The CDR3 coding sequence is TGTGCCAGCAGCTTAAATAGCAATCAGCCCCAGCATTTT.

The V and J genes are TRBV29-1 and TRBJ1-1; tentatively, D is TRBD1 (5 bases). Germline V gives CDR1 SQVTM, CDR2 ANQGSEA. This CDR3 spans 13 amino acids. V was cut by 6 bases and J by 2 bases, with 13 bases left in between. The CDR3 loop reads CSVALTGNTEAFF. CDR3 DNA: TGCAGCGTCGCCCTTACAGGCAACACTGAAGCTTTCTTT.

The table lists this clone with a few counts. The J gene is TRBJ2-1, the V gene TRBV2; the match to TRBD2 covers 7 bases. V was clipped by 3 bases and J by 0 bases; unmatched bases: 2. The CDR3 extends over 15 amino acids. Germline V gene data show CDR1 as SNHLY and CDR2 as FYNNEI. CDR3 in amino acids: CASSEAGVSYNEQFF. The CDR3 DNA reads TGTGCCAGCAGTGAGGCGGGGGTCTCCTACAATGAGCAGTTCTTC.

The chain recombines TRBV29-1 with TRBJ2-1, with D perhaps matching TRBD1 or TRBD2 (5 bases each). Germline loops: CDR1 SQVTM, CDR2 ANQGSEA. Trimming shortened V by 4 bases and J by 14 bases, and 24 bases separated the two germline ends. There are 14 residues in the CDR3. The CDR3 region has the DNA TGCAGCGTTGGGGGATCTTTCGTCAGGGAGAGAAAGTTCTTC. Its protein product is CSVGGSFVRERKFF.

The chain joins TRBV11-2 to TRBJ1-1; D unresolved. Germline values: CDR1 SGHAT, CDR2 FQNNGV. This CDR3 contains 15 residues. V lost 0 bases, J lost 4 bases, and 12 bases lay in between. CDR3 nucleotide sequence: TGTGCCAGCAGCTTAGAGGCGGTGAGAGTCACTGAAGCTTTCTTT. Residues: CASSLEAVRVTEAFF.

This clone has more than one count but fewer than ten. The rearrangement links TRBV5-4 to TRBJ2-7; tentative D call: TRBD2 (6 bases). The germline CDR1 and CDR2 sequences are SGHNT and YYREEE (reference sequence). With 1 base removed from V and 4 bases from J, the gap between germline ends came to 12 bases. This CDR3 comprises 14 residues. The CDR3 DNA follows: TGTGCCAGCAGCTTGAACCAGCGGGCGTACGAGCAGTACTTC. It encodes CASSLNQRAYEQYF.

A few counts support this clone. This chain links TRBV27 with TRBJ2-1; 13 positions agree with TRBD2. Germline assignment: CDR1 MNHEY and CDR2 SMNVEV (reference sequence). J lost 10 bases, V lost 4 bases, and 7 bases had no gene match. CDR3 length: 15 residues. The chain's CDR3 is CASSSTSGGNKEQFF. The CDR3 DNA sequence: TGTGCCAGCAGTTCGACTAGCGGGGGGAATAAAGAGCAGTTCTTC.

The CDR3 loop reads CAISESSGTKETQYF. The CDR3 DNA is TGTGCCATCAGTGAGTCGAGCGGGACTAAAGAGACCCAGTACTTC. The chain combines TRBV10-3 with TRBJ2-5, with 7 bases fitting TRBD2. Trimming took 0 bases from V and 3 from J; bases not matched to a gene: 4. Per germline, CDR1 ENHRY and CDR2 SYGVKD. This CDR3 comprises 15 residues.

This rearrangement joins TRBV29-1 to TRBJ2-5; D is possibly TRBD2 (6 bases). The CDR3 runs to 13 residues. The germline CDR1 and CDR2 sequences are SQVTM and ANQGSEA. The V gene lost 7 bases and the J gene lost 5 bases, with 17 bases spanning the gap. The CDR3 DNA sequence: TGCAGCGCTATGCGTCTAGCGACGGAGACCCAGTACTTC. Translation: CSAMRLATETQYF.

This chain joins TRBV15 and TRBJ1-3; tentatively, D is TRBD1 (5 bases). CDR3 length: 17 amino acids. V was cut by 0 bases and J by 0 bases, with 12 bases left in between. Per germline, CDR1 LNHNV and CDR2 YYDKDF (reference sequence). The CDR3 DNA follows: TGTGCCACCAGCAGAGATGCGGGCACAGGCTCTGGAAACACCATATATTTT. This translates into CATSRDAGTGSGNTIYF. Combining the CDR3 with reference TRBV15 and TRBJ1-3 gives the whole variable domain DAMVIQNPRYQVTQFGKPVTLSCSQTLNHNVMYWYQQKSSQAPKLLFHYYDKDFNNEADTPDNFQSRRPNTSFCFLDIRSPGLGDTAMYLCATSRDAGTGSGNTIYFGEGSWLTVV.

V gene TRBV30 combines with J gene TRBJ1-2; D may be TRBD1 (5 bases). V lost 0 bases to trimming and J lost 4 bases, with 12 bases between them. The CDR3 has 14 residues. The germline V gene has CDR1 GTSNPN and CDR2 SVGIG (reference sequence). CDR3 DNA sequence: TGTGCCTGGAGTGTCCAAGGGGCGAGCTATGGCTACACCTTC. Its translation: CAWSVQGASYGYTF.

The V call is TRBV11-2, the J call TRBJ2-7; 8 positions agree with TRBD2. Germline V gives CDR1 SGHAT, CDR2 FQNNGV. The ends lost 5 bases at V and 6 bases at J; junction bases unmatched: 9. The CDR3 contains 14 residues. CDR3 sequence: CASSLIGTRSEQYF. As DNA, the CDR3 is TGTGCCAGCAGCCTCATCGGGACTAGAAGCGAGCAGTACTTC.

The V call is TRBV29-1, the J call TRBJ1-1; perhaps TRBD1 as D (5 bases). V lost 6 bases and J lost 4, with 21 bases in between. The CDR3 contains 15 residues. The V gene's germline CDR1 is SQVTM and CDR2 ANQGSEA. CDR3 nucleotide sequence: TGCAGCGTCCTCGGGACTACCTCGTCGGGCACTGAAGCTTTCTTT. Its protein product is CSVLGTTSSGTEAFF.

This chain joins TRBV13 and TRBJ2-3, with 8 bases matching TRBD2. Germline CDR1 and CDR2: PRHDT and FYEKMQ (reference sequence). The CDR3 spans 16 residues. Unmatched junction bases numbered 10, after V lost 4 bases and J lost 4 bases. The CDR3 DNA reads TGTGCCAGCAGCTCCAAGGCAGCGGGGGAGGCAGATACGCAGTATTTT. Protein product: CASSSKAAGEADTQYF.

The gene calls are TRBV11-2 and TRBJ1-2; D perhaps matches TRBD1 (6 bases). Germline assignment: CDR1 SGHAT and CDR2 FQNNGV. V was shortened by 0 bases and J by 4 bases, with 12 bases between the two germline ends. The CDR3 sequence is 15 residues long. The CDR3: CASSLDGGWGYGYTF. The CDR3, as DNA: TGTGCCAGCAGCTTAGATGGGGGCTGGGGCTATGGCTACACCTTC.

The chain has TRBV19 and TRBJ2-7; 7 bases fit TRBD1. V dropped 3 bases and J dropped 0; count of bases not matched to a gene: 5. Germline CDR1 reads LNHDA; CDR2 reads SQIVND (reference sequence). The CDR3 totals 15 residues. This CDR3 is CASSMGQRTSYEQYF. In DNA form, the CDR3 reads TGTGCCAGTAGTATGGGACAGCGAACCTCCTACGAGCAGTACTTC.

This chain links TRBV29-1 with TRBJ1-2; 10 nucleotides match TRBD1. The V segment lost 6 bases and the J segment 0 bases; nucleotides outside the gene matches: 7. The CDR3 spans 15 residues. Germline CDR1 is SQVTM and CDR2 is ANQGSEA. The CDR3 spells CSVPGTGATNYGYTF. The CDR3 nucleotides read TGCAGCGTCCCTGGGACAGGGGCTACTAACTATGGCTACACCTTC. The full variable domain, with the rest looked up from reference TRBV29-1 and TRBJ1-2, is SAVISQKPSRDICQRGTSLTIQCQVDSQVTMMFWYRQQPGQSLTLIATANQGSEATYESGFVIDKFPISRPNLTFSTLTVSNMSPEDSSIYLCSVPGTGATNYGYTFGSGTRLTVV.

V gene TRBV30 combines with J gene TRBJ2-7, with TRBD2 matching over 8 bases. This CDR3 contains 15 residues. Per germline, CDR1 GTSNPN and CDR2 SVGIG (reference sequence). V lost 1 base and J lost 4; bases outside the gene matches: 9. The CDR3 spells CAWSDPGLGNYEQYF. DNA of the CDR3: TGTGCCTGGAGTGATCCGGGACTAGGAAATTACGAGCAGTACTTC.

This clone was detected only a few times. The V gene is TRBV4-1, the J gene TRBJ1-2, with D unclear. The germline gives CDR1 MGHRA, CDR2 YSYEKL. Deletions cut 1 base from V and 5 bases from J, with 14 bases between. This CDR3 comprises 15 residues. The CDR3 DNA follows: TGCGCCAGCAGCCAAGGAGTCGCAGGAGGATATGGCTACACCTTC. Protein product: CASSQGVAGGYGYTF.

The chain combines TRBV19 with TRBJ1-4, with D unclear. CDR1 is LNHDA, CDR2 SQIVND, per germline (reference sequence). This CDR3 has 15 residues. The ends were cut back, 6 bases at V and 5 bases at J, with 16 bases in the middle. CDR3 sequence reads: CASRTAGQKNEKLFF. The CDR3 region has the DNA TGTGCCAGTAGAACTGCGGGTCAGAAGAATGAAAAACTGTTTTTT.

The chain uses TRBV4-1 and TRBJ2-3; D is unclear. CDR3 size: 12 residues. V was shortened by 1 base and J by 7 bases, with 6 bases between the two germline ends. Germline CDR1 is MGHRA and CDR2 is YSYEKL. The CDR3 loop reads CASSQGPHTQYF. As DNA, the CDR3 is TGCGCCAGCAGCCAAGGCCCCCATACGCAGTATTTT.

The chain joins TRBV9 to TRBJ2-6, with 8 positions matching TRBD1. This CDR3 contains 17 residues. V shed 2 bases and J 1 base; nucleotides not matched to a gene: 5. Looked up from germline, CDR1 is SGDLS and CDR2 is YYNGEE. CDR3 DNA sequence: TGTGCCAGCAGCGTGGGACAGGTGAAATCTGGGGCCAACGTCCTGACTTTC. Translation gives CASSVGQVKSGANVLTF.

With regard to this clone: Other DNA sequences of this sample code for an identical CDR3. The chain is built from TRBV9 and TRBJ1-1; D remains ambiguous. The CDR3 is made up of 14 amino acids. Germline V gives CDR1 SGDLS, CDR2 YYNGEE. Trimming took off 0 bases at V and 2 bases at J, with 8 bases between the two ends. CDR3 sequence: CASSVAGENTEAFF. The CDR3 DNA sequence: TGTGCCAGCAGCGTAGCCGGGGAAAACACTGAAGCTTTCTTT. The variable domain in full, completed from reference TRBV9 and TRBJ1-1, reads DSGVTQTPKHLITATGQRVTLRCSPRSGDLSVYWYQQSLDQGLQFLIQYYNGEERAKGNILERFSAQQFPDLHSELNLSSLELGDSALYFCASSVAGENTEAFFGQGTRLTVV.